The next 23 T cell receptor beta chains were all read from a single sample in a study of cytomegalovirus exposure and HLA in healthy donors. The primer mix had 60 Vbeta and 13 Jbeta primers. TCRdb keeps only in-frame clones here, not all; method: immunoSEQ multiplex PCR. The repertoire holds approximately 170,000 clones, with 65% to 85% as singletons. The source material was PBMCs. Source of these receptors: a woman in her forties or fifties in good health and CMV-seropositive.

This clone was observed a few times. The rearrangement links TRBV5-1 to TRBJ1-2; TRBD1 matches 8 bases. CDR1 SGHRS and CDR2 YFSETQ come from the germline V gene. Trimming removed 3 bases from V and 4 bases from J; junction bases left unmatched: 8. This CDR3 region has 15 residues. The DNA of the CDR3 is TGCGCCAGCAGCTCCCCGGGACAGGAGACCTATGGCTACACCTTC. Translating gives CASSSPGQETYGYTF.

V usage is TRBV7-3 and J usage is TRBJ2-2; a weak D match, TRBD2 (7 bases). The CDR3 totals 15 residues. Germline values: CDR1 SGHTA, CDR2 FQGTGA. With 4 bases removed from V and 4 bases from J, the gap between germline ends came to 13 bases. The CDR3 loop reads CASSSRGAGTGELFF. The CDR3 bases are TGTGCCAGCAGCTCTCGGGGGGCCGGCACCGGGGAGCTGTTTTTT.

The genes are TRBV6-1 and TRBJ2-3, with 8 bases aligning to TRBD2. V shed 3 bases, J shed 2 bases, and the junction held 4 bases outside the gene matches. The CDR3 is made up of 15 amino acids. Germline V lookup: CDR1 MNHNS, CDR2 SASEGT. CDR3 in DNA: TGTGCCAGCAGTGATTTAGCGGGGTTCACAGATACGCAGTATTTT. Amino acid sequence: CASSDLAGFTDTQYF.

The rearrangement joins TRBV7-8 to TRBJ2-1; 13 nucleotides align to TRBD2. V dropped 0 bases and J dropped 5; count of bases not matched to a gene: 4. This CDR3 is built from 17 residues. Germline V gene lookup returns CDR1 SGHVS and CDR2 FQNEAQ. DNA for the CDR3: TGTGCCAGCAGCTTAGCCCGACTAGCGGGGGGTCACAATGAGCAGTTCTTC. It codes for CASSLARLAGGHNEQFF.

The chain couples TRBV4-2 to TRBJ1-5, with D possibly TRBD1 on 5 matching bases. Germline CDR1 LGHNA, CDR2 YNFKEQ. Trimming stripped 0 bases from V and 0 bases from J, with 12 bases between. The length of the CDR3 is 17 residues. DNA for the CDR3: TGTGCCAGCAGCCAAGAGTCAGGGCAGAATAGCAATCAGCCCCAGCATTTT. Translated, it gives CASSQESGQNSNQPQHF.

This rearrangement joins TRBV7-3 to TRBJ2-7; D may be TRBD1 (6 bases). Germline lookup yields CDR1 SGHTA and CDR2 FQGTGA. Trimming stripped 6 bases from V and 0 bases from J, with 15 bases between. The CDR3 is made up of 15 amino acids. CDR3 nucleotides: TGTGCCAGCAGTAGAGGGGGTTGGAGCTCCTACGAGCAGTACTTC. This codes for CASSRGGWSSYEQYF.

The CDR3 protein is CASSLWGLEGNNEQFF. As DNA, the CDR3 is TGTGCCAGCAGCTTATGGGGATTGGAGGGGAACAATGAGCAGTTCTTC. This chain joins TRBV11-2 and TRBJ2-1; D perhaps matches TRBD2 (6 bases). V dropped 2 bases and J dropped 5 bases, with 16 bases sitting between them. The germline V gene has CDR1 SGHAT and CDR2 FQNNGV. This CDR3 has 16 residues.

This rearrangement joins TRBV6-5 to TRBJ1-1; no reliable D call. Germline V gene data show CDR1 as MNHEY and CDR2 as SVGAGI. Trimming pared 6 bases from V and 2 bases from J, leaving 16 bases between. The CDR3 is 15 amino acids. CDR3 sequence (DNA): TGTGCCAGCAGACCGATCGACGAGGGAAACACTGAAGCTTTCTTT. It is translated as CASRPIDEGNTEAFF.

The CDR3 protein is CASSLGERGALYF. The CDR3 bases are TGTGCCAGCAGCTTAGGGGAGCGAGGCGCTCTGTATTTT. The chain joins TRBV7-2 to TRBJ2-3, with a tentative D call TRBD2 (5 bases). V was clipped by 1 base and J by 14 bases, with 16 bases between them. Germline CDR1 and CDR2: SGHTA and FQGNSA. The CDR3 contains 13 residues.

The rearrangement uses TRBV5-1 and TRBJ1-2, with 7 bases that match TRBD1. With 0 bases clipped from V and 7 bases from J, the junction kept 3 bases outside the gene matches. The germline V gene encodes CDR1 SGHRS and CDR2 YFSETQ. The CDR3 has 13 amino acids. The CDR3 bases are TGCGCCAGCAGCTTGGCCGAGGGGGCTGGCTACACCTTC. Protein sequence: CASSLAEGAGYTF.

The chain recombines TRBV5-4 with TRBJ2-5, with D hard to call. From germline, CDR1 is SGHNT and CDR2 YYREEE (reference sequence). The V end was cut by 1 base, the J end by 1 base, with 11 bases between. This CDR3 comprises 15 residues. CDR3 DNA: TGTGCCAGCAGCTTGTACGTAACGGTCCAAGAGACCCAGTACTTC. It yields the protein CASSLYVTVQETQYF. Looking up the rest from reference TRBV5-4 and TRBJ2-5 gives the full variable domain: ETGVTQSPTHLIKTRGQQVTLRCSSQSGHNTVSWYQQALGQGPQFIFQYYREEENGRGNFPPRFSGLQFPNYSSELNVNALELDDSALYLCASSLYVTVQETQYFGPGTRLLVL.

The chain uses TRBV13 and TRBJ2-3; TRBD2 matches 10 bases. CDR3 size: 15 residues. Germline V gives CDR1 PRHDT, CDR2 FYEKMQ (reference sequence). V gave up 6 bases and J gave up 6 bases; unmatched junction bases: 9. The CDR3 DNA is TGTGCCAGCAGAGACCCTAGCGGGGGAGTTGATACGCAGTATTTT. The encoded protein is CASRDPSGGVDTQYF.

The CDR3 sequence: CASNPRGTGQADTQYF. The CDR3 nucleotides read TGTGCCAGCAACCCGAGGGGGACAGGGCAAGCAGATACGCAGTATTTT. The rearrangement links TRBV7-8 to TRBJ2-3, with 9 nucleotides matching TRBD1. Germline V gives CDR1 SGHVS, CDR2 FQNEAQ. V was clipped by 7 bases and J by 4 bases; unmatched bases: 12. The CDR3 totals 16 residues.

The chain uses TRBV4-3 and TRBJ2-5; the match to TRBD1 covers 10 bases. Trimming cost V 1 base and J 5 bases; bases outside gene matches: 4. The CDR3 spans 15 residues. The V gene's germline CDR1 is LGHNA and CDR2 YSLEER. The DNA of the CDR3 is TGCGCCAGCAGCCAAGGGGACAGGGGACGCGAGACCCAGTACTTC. This encodes CASSQGDRGRETQYF.

The chain links TRBV6-5 to TRBJ2-5, with 8 positions matching TRBD1. This CDR3 region has 13 residues. After removal of 5 bases from V and 4 bases from J, the junction contained 3 bases not matched to a gene. Germline loops: CDR1 MNHEY, CDR2 SVGAGI. The CDR3 is CASSPRGRETQYF. CDR3 nucleotides: TGTGCCAGCAGTCCCAGGGGGCGAGAGACCCAGTACTTC.

This chain links TRBV5-1 with TRBJ1-6; 9 bases line up with TRBD1. CDR3 length equals 15 residues. J was trimmed by 7 bases and V by 1 base; bases with no gene match: 3. Germline assignment: CDR1 SGHRS and CDR2 YFSETQ. The CDR3 nucleotides read TGCGCCAGCAGCTTGACTGGGACAGGGAATTCACCCCTCCACTTT. Translated, it gives CASSLTGTGNSPLHF.

This sequence joins TRBV7-2 and TRBJ1-2; D is unresolved. The germline CDR1 and CDR2 sequences are SGHTA and FQGNSA. CDR3 length: 14 residues. V lost 5 bases and J 7 bases, leaving 17 bases between the germline ends. The CDR3 DNA is TGTGCCAGCAGCCCCGACTCGACCCGGGGTGGCTACACCTTC. This translates into CASSPDSTRGGYTF.

The rearrangement joins TRBV5-1 to TRBJ1-2, with a weak D call TRBD1 (5 bases). Deletions cut 4 bases from V and 4 bases from J, with 8 bases between. The CDR3 is made up of 12 amino acids. In germline, CDR1 is SGHRS, CDR2 YFSETQ. CDR3 sequence reads: CASSGDSYGYTF. In DNA form, the CDR3 reads TGCGCCAGCAGCGGCGACAGCTATGGCTACACCTTC.

This sequence joins TRBV7-3 and TRBJ2-1; 7 bases are shared with TRBD2. Germline V gene data show CDR1 as SGHTA and CDR2 as FQGTGA. V lost 1 base to trimming and J lost 5 bases; unmatched junction nucleotides: 2. The CDR3 loop spans 14 amino acids. The DNA of the CDR3 is TGTGCCAGCAGCTTAAGTCGGGGGGACAATGAGCAGTTCTTC. This encodes CASSLSRGDNEQFF.

This sequence joins TRBV13 and TRBJ1-2; D is ambiguous. The length of the CDR3 is 15 residues. V shed 2 bases and J shed 8 bases, with 18 bases lying between them. Germline V CDR1 and CDR2: PRHDT, FYEKMQ (reference sequence). CDR3 nucleotides: TGTGCCAGCAGCTTACTTATAGGGAGTCAAGGGGGCTACACCTTC. Encoded protein: CASSLLIGSQGGYTF.

The chain is built from TRBV29-1 and TRBJ1-3; 8 bases fit TRBD1. The junction had 4 bases not matched to a gene; V was cut back by 5 bases and J by 4 bases. The CDR3 loop spans 13 amino acids. CDR1 SQVTM and CDR2 ANQGSEA come from the germline V gene. The DNA for the CDR3 is TGCAGCGTTCACAGGGGGTCCGGAAACACCATATATTTT. Encoded protein: CSVHRGSGNTIYF.

J is TRBJ1-1 and V is TRBV7-6, with 7 bases lining up with TRBD1. The CDR3 totals 11 residues. Germline CDR1 SGHVS, CDR2 FNYEAQ. Germline trimming cut 8 bases from V and 6 bases from J; bases unmatched to any gene: 3. CDR3: CASSRGAEAFF. The CDR3 region has the DNA TGTGCCAGCTCCAGGGGGGCTGAAGCTTTCTTT.

V gene TRBV6-5 combines with J gene TRBJ2-7, with D hard to call. CDR3 length: 13 residues. CDR1 and CDR2 (germline): MNHEY, SVGAGI. Trimming took 2 bases from V and 6 from J, leaving 11 bases between them. CDR3 sequence (DNA): TGTGCCAGCAGTTACGCCAGTCTGTCCGAGCAGTACTTC. It encodes CASSYASLSEQYF.